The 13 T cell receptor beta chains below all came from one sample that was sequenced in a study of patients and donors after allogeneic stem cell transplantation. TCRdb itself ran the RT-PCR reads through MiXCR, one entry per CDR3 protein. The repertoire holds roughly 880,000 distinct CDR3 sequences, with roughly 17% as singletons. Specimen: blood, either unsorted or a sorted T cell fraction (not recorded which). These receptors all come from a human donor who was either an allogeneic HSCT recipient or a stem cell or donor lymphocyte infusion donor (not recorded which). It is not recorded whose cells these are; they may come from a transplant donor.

CDR3 coding DNA: TGTGCCAGCAGTTCGGGCCCGGGACACAGAAAAGAGACCCAGTACTTC. It codes for CASSSGPGHRKETQYF. This chain connects TRBV12-3 or TRBV12-4 to TRBJ2-5; weak D call: TRBD1 (6 bases). Between the trimmed V and J ends, which lost 4 bases and 3 bases, there was a span of 18 bases. This CDR3 comprises 16 residues.

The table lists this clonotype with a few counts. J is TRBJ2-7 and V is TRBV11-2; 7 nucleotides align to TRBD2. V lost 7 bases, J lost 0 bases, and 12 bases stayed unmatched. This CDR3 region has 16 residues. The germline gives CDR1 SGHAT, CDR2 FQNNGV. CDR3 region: CASTARGGGSSYEQYF. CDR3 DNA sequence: TGTGCCAGCACCGCACGGGGCGGGGGAAGCTCCTACGAGCAGTACTTC.

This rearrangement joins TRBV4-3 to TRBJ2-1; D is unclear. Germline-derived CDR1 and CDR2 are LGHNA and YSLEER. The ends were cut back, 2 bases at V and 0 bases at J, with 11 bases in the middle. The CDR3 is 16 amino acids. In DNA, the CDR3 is TGCGCCAGCAGCCAAACCACCGGGCTCTCCTACAATGAGCAGTTCTTC. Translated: CASSQTTGLSYNEQFF.

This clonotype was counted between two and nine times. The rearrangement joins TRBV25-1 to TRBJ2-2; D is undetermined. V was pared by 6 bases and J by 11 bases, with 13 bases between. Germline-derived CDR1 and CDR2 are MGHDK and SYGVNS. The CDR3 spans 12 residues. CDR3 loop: CASRDHWFELFF. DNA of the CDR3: TGTGCCAGCAGGGATCACTGGTTCGAGCTGTTTTTT.

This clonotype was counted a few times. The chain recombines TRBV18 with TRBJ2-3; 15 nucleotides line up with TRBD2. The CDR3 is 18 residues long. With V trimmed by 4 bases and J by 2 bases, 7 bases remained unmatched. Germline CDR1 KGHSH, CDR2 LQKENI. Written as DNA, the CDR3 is TGTGCCAGCTCACTTCGGACTAGCGGGGGGGCCAACACAGATACGCAGTATTTT. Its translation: CASSLRTSGGANTDTQYF.

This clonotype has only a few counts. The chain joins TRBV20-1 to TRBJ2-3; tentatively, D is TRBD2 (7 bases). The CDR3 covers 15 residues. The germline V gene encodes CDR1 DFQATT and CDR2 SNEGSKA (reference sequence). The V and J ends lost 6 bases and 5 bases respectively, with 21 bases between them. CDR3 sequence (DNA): TGCAGTGCCCAGGGGACTACCCGAGCGCTAGATACGCAGTATTTT. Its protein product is CSAQGTTRALDTQYF.

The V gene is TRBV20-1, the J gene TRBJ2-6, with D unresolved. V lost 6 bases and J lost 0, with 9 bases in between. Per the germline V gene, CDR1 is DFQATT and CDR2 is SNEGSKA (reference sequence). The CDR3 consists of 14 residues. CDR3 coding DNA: TGCAGTGCCGGCCTGTTCTCTGGGGCCAACGTCCTGACTTTC. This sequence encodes CSAGLFSGANVLTF.

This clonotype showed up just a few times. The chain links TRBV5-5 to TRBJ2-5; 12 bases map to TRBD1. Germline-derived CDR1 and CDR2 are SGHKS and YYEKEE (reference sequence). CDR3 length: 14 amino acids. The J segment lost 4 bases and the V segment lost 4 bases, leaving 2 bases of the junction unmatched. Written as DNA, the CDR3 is TGTGCCAGCAGCCTGGGACAGGGGGCAGAGACCCAGTACTTC. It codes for CASSLGQGAETQYF.

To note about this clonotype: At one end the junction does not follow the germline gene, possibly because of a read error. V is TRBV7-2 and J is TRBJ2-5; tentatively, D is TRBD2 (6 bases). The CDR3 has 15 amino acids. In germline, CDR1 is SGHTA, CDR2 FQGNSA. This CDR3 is CASSRDSQPREAQYF. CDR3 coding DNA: TGTGCCAGCAGCCGGGACTCACAACCAAGAGAGGCCCAGTACTTC.

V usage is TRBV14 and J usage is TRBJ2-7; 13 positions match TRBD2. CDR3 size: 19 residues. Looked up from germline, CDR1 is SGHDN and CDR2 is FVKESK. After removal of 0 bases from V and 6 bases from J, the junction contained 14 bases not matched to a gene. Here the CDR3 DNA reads TGTGCCAGCAGCCAAGAGCGCCCGGGACTAGCGGGAAATCTCCCCGAGCAGTACTTC. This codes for CASSQERPGLAGNLPEQYF.

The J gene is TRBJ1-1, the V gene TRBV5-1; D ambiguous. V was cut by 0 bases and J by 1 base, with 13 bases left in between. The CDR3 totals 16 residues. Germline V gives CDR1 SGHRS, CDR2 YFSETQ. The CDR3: CASSLGSSSQNTEAFF. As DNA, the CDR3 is TGCGCCAGCAGCTTGGGGTCCTCCAGCCAGAACACTGAAGCTTTCTTT.

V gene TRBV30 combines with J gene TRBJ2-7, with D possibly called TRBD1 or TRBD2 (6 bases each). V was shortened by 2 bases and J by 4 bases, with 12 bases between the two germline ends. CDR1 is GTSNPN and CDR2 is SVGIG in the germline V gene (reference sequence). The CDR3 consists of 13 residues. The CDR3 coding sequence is TGTGCCTGGAGTACCGGGGGCATATACGAGCAGTACTTC. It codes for CAWSTGGIYEQYF.

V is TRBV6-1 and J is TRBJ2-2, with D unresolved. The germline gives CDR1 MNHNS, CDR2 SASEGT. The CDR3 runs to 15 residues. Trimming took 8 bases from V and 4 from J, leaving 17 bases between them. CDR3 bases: TGTGCCAGCGGCCTCATCGTTCCCCTCACCGGGGAGCTGTTTTTT. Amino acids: CASGLIVPLTGELFF.